This is a list of T cell receptor beta chains from one sample in a study of T-cell reconstitution after alpha-beta-depleted transplantation in children. Each CDR3 protein is one row after TCRdb ran MiXCR on the PCR reads. The sample contains hundreds of thousands of distinct CDR3 sequences, 16% of which appear only once. The source material was PBMCs, mostly from graft donor cells, sampled 360 days after TCRalphabeta/CD19-depleted stem cell transplant. The receptors originated from a male patient under 18 who had a stem cell transplant for acute lymphoblastic leukemia, so the T cells may come from the graft donor. Both conserved end residues are part of each CDR3. Fields, in order: V gene, clone size, J gene, D gene, CDR3 protein, CDR3 DNA. A D gene is named only where the DNA matches it firmly. Clone size is shown for a subset of rows, as once, few, many or a class of expanded clone.

V gene: TRBV11-3; clone size: .; J gene: TRBJ2-1; D gene: TRBD1; CDR3 protein: CASSLGQGSRMSRFF; CDR3 DNA: TGTGCCAGCAGCTTGGGACAGGGGTCTCGGATGAGTAGATTCTTC
V gene: TRBV20-1; clone size: few; J gene: TRBJ2-7; D gene: .; CDR3 protein: CSAESGTEGLYEQYF; CDR3 DNA: TGCAGTGCTGAGTCCGGGACGGAGGGACTCTACGAGCAGTACTTC
V gene: TRBV20-1; clone size: few; J gene: TRBJ2-4; D gene: TRBD1; CDR3 protein: CSAPTGSQGARAKNIQYF; CDR3 DNA: TGCAGTGCTCCTACCGGCAGCCAGGGGGCTCGGGCCAAAAACATTCAGTACTTC
V gene: TRBV4-2; clone size: few; J gene: TRBJ2-3; D gene: TRBD2; CDR3 protein: CASSQEGAGGSDTQYF; CDR3 DNA: TGTGCCAGCAGCCAAGAAGGAGCGGGAGGTTCAGATACGCAGTATTTT
V gene: TRBV10-1; clone size: .; J gene: TRBJ2-3; D gene: .; CDR3 protein: CASSESLRSSTDTQYF; CDR3 DNA: TGCGCCAGCAGTGAGTCGCTGCGGTCTAGCACAGATACGCAGTATTTT
V gene: TRBV5-1; clone size: .; J gene: TRBJ2-5; D gene: TRBD2; CDR3 protein: CASSLWGYEGGPSWETQYF; CDR3 DNA: TGCGCCAGCAGCTTGTGGGGCTACGAGGGAGGGCCCTCGTGGGAGACCCAGTACTTC
V gene: TRBV5-1; clone size: few; J gene: TRBJ1-5; D gene: TRBD1; CDR3 protein: CASSPGQGARGNQPQHF; CDR3 DNA: TGCGCCAGCAGCCCGGGACAGGGGGCGCGGGGCAATCAGCCCCAGCATTTT
V gene: TRBV18; clone size: many; J gene: TRBJ2-1; D gene: TRBD2; CDR3 protein: CASSLIGLAGVTYNEQFF; CDR3 DNA: TGTGCCAGCTCACTTATCGGACTAGCGGGAGTAACCTACAATGAGCAGTTCTTC
V gene: TRBV10-3; clone size: few; J gene: TRBJ2-5; D gene: TRBD2; CDR3 protein: CAISESPGGAETQYF; CDR3 DNA: TGTGCCATCAGTGAGTCCCCGGGAGGAGCGGAGACCCAGTACTTC
V gene: TRBV6-5; clone size: .; J gene: TRBJ2-7; D gene: .; CDR3 protein: CASSSGWLENF; CDR3 DNA: TGTGCCAGCAGTTCGGGGTGGTTGGAGAACTTC
V gene: TRBV7-9; clone size: few; J gene: TRBJ2-7; D gene: TRBD2; CDR3 protein: CASSLVAGVPDEQYF; CDR3 DNA: TGTGCCAGCAGCTTAGTAGCGGGAGTCCCCGACGAGCAGTACTTC
V gene: TRBV20-1; clone size: .; J gene: TRBJ2-7; D gene: TRBD1; CDR3 protein: CSAETQGAYEQYF; CDR3 DNA: TGCAGTGCTGAAACACAGGGGGCCTACGAGCAGTACTTC
V gene: TRBV18; clone size: once; J gene: TRBJ1-1; D gene: .; CDR3 protein: CASWPDMNTEAFF; CDR3 DNA: TGTGCCAGCTGGCCGGACATGAACACTGAAGCTTTCTTT
V gene: TRBV11-3; clone size: few; J gene: TRBJ2-1; D gene: .; CDR3 protein: CASSLSTSVANEQFF; CDR3 DNA: TGTGCCAGCAGCCTTTCCACTTCAGTCGCGAATGAGCAGTTCTTC
V gene: TRBV27; clone size: many; J gene: TRBJ2-7; D gene: TRBD2; CDR3 protein: CASRPSGRTYEQYF; CDR3 DNA: TGTGCCAGCAGACCTAGCGGGAGAACCTACGAGCAGTACTTC
V gene: TRBV7-9; clone size: .; J gene: TRBJ2-2; D gene: .; CDR3 protein: CASSLALTRTTGELFF; CDR3 DNA: TGTGCCAGCAGCTTAGCCCTGACTAGAACAACCGGGGAGCTGTTTTTT
V gene: TRBV4-1; clone size: .; J gene: TRBJ2-7; D gene: .; CDR3 protein: CASSQDTREQYF; CDR3 DNA: TGCGCCAGCAGCCAAGATACGCGCGAGCAGTACTTC
V gene: TRBV7-9; clone size: .; J gene: TRBJ2-3; D gene: TRBD1; CDR3 protein: CASSRQGLFTDTQYF; CDR3 DNA: TGTGCCAGCAGCCGACAGGGGCTTTTCACAGATACGCAGTATTTT
V gene: TRBV13; clone size: many; J gene: TRBJ2-3; D gene: .; CDR3 protein: CASSSLGGDTQYF; CDR3 DNA: TGTGCCAGCAGCTCCCTCGGGGGAGATACGCAGTATTTT
V gene: TRBV12-3/TRBV12-4; clone size: .; J gene: TRBJ2-1; D gene: .; CDR3 protein: CASSLAASGSPVYNEQFF; CDR3 DNA: TGTGCCAGCAGTTTAGCCGCCTCGGGTTCCCCCGTCTACAATGAGCAGTTCTTC
V gene: TRBV10-3; clone size: many; J gene: TRBJ2-6; D gene: .; CDR3 protein: CAISELPSGANVLTF; CDR3 DNA: TGTGCCATCAGTGAACTTCCCTCTGGGGCCAACGTCCTGACTTTC
V gene: TRBV24-1; clone size: few; J gene: TRBJ2-2; D gene: .; CDR3 protein: CATSDQPGLMNTGELFF; CDR3 DNA: TGTGCCACCAGTGATCAACCGGGACTGATGAACACCGGGGAGCTGTTTTTT